The T cell receptor beta chain under discussion was sequenced for a study of blood T cell repertoires in COVID-19. About the research overall: Some COVID-19 samples were acute and others convalescent; all came from the United States, Italy and Spain.

The CDR3 consists of 15 residues. Germline V gives CDR1 SEHNR, CDR2 FQNEAQ (reference sequence). The V and J ends lost 4 bases and 5 bases respectively, with 17 bases between them. Clones were read by immunoSEQ multiplex PCR, and TCRdb kept only the in-frame ones, dropping some. The sample has about 110,000 clones, less than 85% seen once. The sequenced sample was peripheral blood. J is TRBJ1-1 and V is TRBV7-9; possible D gene TRBD1, 6 bases. The TCR sequence derives from an older man with active or convalescent COVID-19. The DNA for the CDR3 is TGTGCCAGCAGCTCGAGACACCCTGGGACAACTGAAGCTTTCTTT. This gives the protein CASSSRHPGTTEAFF.